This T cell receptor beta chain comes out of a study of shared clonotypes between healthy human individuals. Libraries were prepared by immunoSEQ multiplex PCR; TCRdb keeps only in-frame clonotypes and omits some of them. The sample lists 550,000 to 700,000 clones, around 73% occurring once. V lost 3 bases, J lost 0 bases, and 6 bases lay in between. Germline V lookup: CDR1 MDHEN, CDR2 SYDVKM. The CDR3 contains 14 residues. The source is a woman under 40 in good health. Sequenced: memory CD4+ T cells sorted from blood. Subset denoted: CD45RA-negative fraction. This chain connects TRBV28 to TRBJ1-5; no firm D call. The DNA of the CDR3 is TGTGCCAGCAGTTTTAGGCGTAGCAATCAGCCCCAGCATTTT. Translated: CASSFRRSNQPQHF.